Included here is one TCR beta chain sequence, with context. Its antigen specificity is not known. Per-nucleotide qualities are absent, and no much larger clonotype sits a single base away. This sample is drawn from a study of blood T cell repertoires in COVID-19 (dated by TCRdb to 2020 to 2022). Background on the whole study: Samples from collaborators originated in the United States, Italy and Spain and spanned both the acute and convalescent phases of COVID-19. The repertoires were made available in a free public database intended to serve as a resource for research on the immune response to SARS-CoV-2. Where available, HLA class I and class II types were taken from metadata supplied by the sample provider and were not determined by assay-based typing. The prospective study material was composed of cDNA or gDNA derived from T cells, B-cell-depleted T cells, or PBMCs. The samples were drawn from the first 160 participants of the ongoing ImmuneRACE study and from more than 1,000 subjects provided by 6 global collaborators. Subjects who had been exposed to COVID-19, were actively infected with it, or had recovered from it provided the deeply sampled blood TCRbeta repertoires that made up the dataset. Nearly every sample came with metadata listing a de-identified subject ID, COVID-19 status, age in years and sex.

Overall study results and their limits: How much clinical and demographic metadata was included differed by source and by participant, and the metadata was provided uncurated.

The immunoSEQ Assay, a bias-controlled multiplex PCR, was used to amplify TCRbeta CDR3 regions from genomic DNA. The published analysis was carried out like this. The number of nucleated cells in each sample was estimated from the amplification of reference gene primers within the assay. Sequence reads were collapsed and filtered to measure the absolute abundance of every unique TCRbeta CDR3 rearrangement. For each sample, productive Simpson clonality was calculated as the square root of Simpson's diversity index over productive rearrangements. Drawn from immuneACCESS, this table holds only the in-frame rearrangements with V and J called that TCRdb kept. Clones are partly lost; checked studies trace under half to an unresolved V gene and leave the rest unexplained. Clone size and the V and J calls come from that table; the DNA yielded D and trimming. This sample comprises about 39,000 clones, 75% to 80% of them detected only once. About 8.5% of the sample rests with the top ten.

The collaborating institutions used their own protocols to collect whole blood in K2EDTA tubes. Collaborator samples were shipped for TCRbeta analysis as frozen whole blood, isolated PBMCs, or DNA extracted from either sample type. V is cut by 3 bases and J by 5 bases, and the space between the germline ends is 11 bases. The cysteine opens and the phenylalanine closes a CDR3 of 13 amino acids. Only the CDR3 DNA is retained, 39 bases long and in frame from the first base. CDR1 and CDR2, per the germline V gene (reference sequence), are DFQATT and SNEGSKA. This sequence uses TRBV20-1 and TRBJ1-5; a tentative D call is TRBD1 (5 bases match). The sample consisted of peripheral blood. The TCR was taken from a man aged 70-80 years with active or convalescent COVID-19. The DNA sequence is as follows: TGCAGTGCTAGTGTGGACACCGATCAGCCCCAGCATTTT. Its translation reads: CSASVDTDQPQHF.